The 16 T cell receptor beta chains in this list originate from one sample, sequenced in a study of CD8 T cells in ankylosing spondylitis. TCRdb passed the 5' RACE reads through MiXCR, listing each CDR3 protein once. This table has some 120,000 distinct CDR3 sequences, around 7% appearing once. Sequencing was carried out using blood, either unsorted or a sorted T cell fraction (not recorded which). These receptors were collected from a male donor with ankylosing spondylitis or in good health (not recorded which).

This clonotype was detected ten times or more. The rearrangement links TRBV28 to TRBJ2-7; TRBD2 aligns across 13 bases. This CDR3 contains 15 residues. The germline CDR1 and CDR2 sequences are MDHEN and SYDVKM. Trimming at V came to 3 bases and at J to 4 bases, leaving 3 bases not matched to a gene. Written as DNA, the CDR3 is TGTGCCAGCAGTTTCCCGACTAGCGGGAGGTACGAGCAGTACTTC. Residues: CASSFPTSGRYEQYF.

This clonotype appeared many times. This chain uses TRBV3-1 with TRBJ1-2; no firm D call. The CDR3 sequence is 13 residues long. With 4 bases removed from V and 2 bases from J, the gap between germline ends came to 8 bases. CDR1 is LGHDT and CDR2 is YNNKEL in the germline V gene (reference sequence). The CDR3 loop reads CASSPSGNYGYTF. In DNA, the CDR3 is TGTGCCAGCAGCCCATCGGGGAACTATGGCTACACCTTC.

This clonotype was found many times. The chain couples TRBV5-1 to TRBJ1-2; D is unresolved. CDR3 size: 13 residues. Germline V lookup: CDR1 SGHRS, CDR2 YFSETQ. Trimming stripped 0 bases from V and 6 bases from J, with 9 bases between. CDR3 nucleotide sequence: TGCGCCAGCAGCTTGGGTACAGCCCATGGCTACACCTTC. Residues: CASSLGTAHGYTF.

This clonotype was recorded at least ten times. The J gene is TRBJ1-5, the V gene TRBV5-1, with D uncertain. The V gene lost 5 bases and the J gene lost 0 bases, with 6 bases spanning the gap. Germline CDR1 SGHRS, CDR2 YFSETQ. The CDR3 spans 13 residues. The CDR3 region is CASRVASNQPQHF. DNA of the CDR3: TGCGCCAGCAGAGTAGCTAGCAATCAGCCCCAGCATTTT.

This clonotype has ten or more counts. The genes are TRBV29-1 and TRBJ2-1; 11 nucleotides line up with TRBD2. The junction had 8 bases not matched to a gene; V was cut back by 6 bases and J by 7 bases. The CDR3 extends over 14 amino acids. The germline CDR1 and CDR2 sequences are SQVTM and ANQGSEA. CDR3 DNA: TGCAGCGTCTCTACTAGCGGGGGAGGGAATGAGCAGTTCTTC. Its protein is CSVSTSGGGNEQFF.

This clonotype was observed many times. This sequence joins TRBV15 and TRBJ2-2; 7 nucleotides line up with TRBD1. With 4 bases clipped from V and 1 base from J, the junction kept 3 bases outside the gene matches. Germline CDR1 is LNHNV and CDR2 is YYDKDF (reference sequence). The CDR3 contains 15 residues. The CDR3 sequence: CATSKGAENTGELFF. The CDR3 region has the DNA TGTGCCACCAGCAAGGGGGCCGAGAACACCGGGGAGCTGTTTTTT.

This clonotype was seen ten or more times. The chain combines TRBV20-1 with TRBJ1-1; the D is unclear. V lost 1 base, J lost 3 bases, and 15 bases lay in between. The germline gives CDR1 DFQATT, CDR2 SNEGSKA (reference sequence). The length of the CDR3 is 15 residues. The CDR3 sequence: CSARADRGWDTEAFF. The DNA for the CDR3 is TGCAGTGCTAGAGCGGACCGAGGATGGGACACTGAAGCTTTCTTT.

This clonotype was recorded many times. The CDR3 reads CSARPGQGIYNEQFF. CDR3 coding DNA: TGCAGTGCTAGACCGGGACAGGGGATTTACAATGAGCAGTTCTTC. This rearrangement joins TRBV20-1 to TRBJ2-1; 10 nucleotides line up with TRBD1. Germline loops: CDR1 DFQATT, CDR2 SNEGSKA (reference sequence). This CDR3 region has 15 residues. V shed 2 bases, J shed 4 bases, and the junction held 5 bases outside the gene matches.

Ten or more counts support this clonotype. The gene calls are TRBV3-1 and TRBJ2-3; D not certain. V gave up 0 bases and J gave up 0 bases, with 10 bases separating them. This CDR3 region has 16 residues. Germline CDR1 and CDR2: LGHDT and YNNKEL (reference sequence). The CDR3 loop reads CASSQEGALSTDTQYF. CDR3 sequence (DNA): TGTGCCAGCAGCCAAGAAGGCGCGTTGAGCACAGATACGCAGTATTTT.

This clonotype was picked up many times. The gene calls are TRBV12-3 or TRBV12-4 and TRBJ2-4; either TRBD1 or TRBD2 may fit D (5 bases each). V gave up 3 bases and J gave up 6 bases, with 9 bases separating them. This CDR3 contains 13 residues. CDR3 residues: CASSFEGRNIQYF. For the CDR3, the DNA is TGTGCCAGCAGTTTTGAGGGGAGAAACATTCAGTACTTC.

This clonotype was counted many times. The rearrangement uses TRBV29-1 and TRBJ1-1; 7 positions agree with TRBD1. This CDR3 spans 13 amino acids. In germline, CDR1 is SQVTM, CDR2 ANQGSEA. Trimming cost V 7 bases and J 1 base; bases outside gene matches: 6. The CDR3 region is CSAAGGENTEAFF. The CDR3 DNA sequence: TGCAGCGCCGCAGGGGGAGAGAACACTGAAGCTTTCTTT.

This clonotype was counted many times. J is TRBJ1-2 and V is TRBV6-5; D not certain. Deletions cut 4 bases from V and 5 bases from J, with 17 bases between. In germline, CDR1 is MNHEY, CDR2 SVGAGI. The CDR3 consists of 15 residues. CDR3 region: CASSFSDRVDYGYTF. Here the CDR3 DNA reads TGTGCCAGCAGTTTCTCAGACCGGGTTGATTATGGCTACACCTTC.

Ten or more counts support this clonotype. J is TRBJ1-4 and V is TRBV18; D gene ambiguous. The CDR3 length is 14 residues. V was pared by 1 base and J by 3 bases, with 6 bases between. The germline V gene encodes CDR1 KGHSH and CDR2 LQKENI. CDR3 in amino acids: CASSPQVSNEKLFF. CDR3 nucleotide sequence: TGTGCCAGCTCACCACAGGTATCTAATGAAAAACTGTTTTTT. Based on the CDR3 plus reference TRBV18 and TRBJ1-4, the full variable domain is NAGVMQNPRHLVRRRGQEARLRCSPMKGHSHVYWYRQLPEEGLKFMVYLQKENIIDESGMPKERFSAEFPKEGPSILRIQQVVRGDSAAYFCASSPQVSNEKLFFGSGTQLSVL.

At least ten counts were recorded for this clonotype. J is TRBJ2-1 and V is TRBV20-1; D is uncertain. This CDR3 contains 12 residues. CDR1 and CDR2 (germline): DFQATT, SNEGSKA (reference sequence). Trimming pared 3 bases from V and 7 bases from J, leaving 10 bases between. CDR3 bases: TGCAGTGCTAGCGACCAAGGTAATGAGCAGTTCTTC. It translates to CSASDQGNEQFF.

This clonotype is judged medium-sized. The V and J genes are TRBV12-3 or TRBV12-4 and TRBJ1-5; the D gene is possibly TRBD1 (5 bases). The CDR3 extends over 15 amino acids. V lost 3 bases, J lost 6 bases, and 15 bases lay in between. CDR3 residues: CASSFGTLFSQPQHF. CDR3 sequence (DNA): TGTGCCAGCAGTTTTGGGACCTTATTTAGTCAGCCCCAGCATTTT.

This clonotype was seen repeatedly, ten times or more. The chain couples TRBV20-1 to TRBJ2-7; 12 bases line up with TRBD2. V lost 6 bases to trimming and J lost 7 bases; unmatched junction nucleotides: 7. Germline CDR1 and CDR2: DFQATT and SNEGSKA (reference sequence). This CDR3 is built from 13 residues. CDR3 DNA: TGCAGTGCCTCTAGCGGGGGGGCAAAGGAGCAGTACTTC. As protein: CSASSGGAKEQYF.